These 22 T cell receptor beta chains came from one sample sequenced in a study of shared clonotypes between healthy human individuals (dated by TCRdb to the early 2020s). Receptors were amplified or captured by the immunoSEQ multiplex PCR assay. TCRdb retrieved this table from immuneACCESS and kept in-frame rearrangements only. Not all clones are present; in checked studies, unresolved V genes account for under half, and no reason is known for the remainder. In this sample the table shows about 2.3 million clones, around 92% of which occur a single time. 0.37% of the sample comes from the top ten. Sequencing was done on a sample of naive CD4+ T cells from PBMCs. The cell subset or site label here, explained by the study, means: CD45RA+ positively selected. These receptors all come from a man in his late teens or twenties in good health. Some clones in this sample may be carry-over from other donors' samples.

This sequence joins TRBV2 and TRBJ2-7; 13 nucleotides match TRBD2. Germline V CDR1 and CDR2: SNHLY, FYNNEI. V was pared by 7 bases and J by 3 bases, with 21 bases of the junction left unmatched. This CDR3 has 20 amino acids. DNA of the CDR3: TGTGCCAGCATCCTCACTCCGGGACTTAAAGGACTAGCGGGAGACTACGAGCAGTACTTC. Its protein product is CASILTPGLKGLAGDYEQYF.

The genes are TRBV7-8 and TRBJ2-2, with 10 bases aligning to TRBD2. Trimming at V came to 1 base and at J to 4 bases, leaving 9 bases not matched to a gene. This CDR3 region has 18 residues. Germline assignment: CDR1 SGHVS and CDR2 FQNEAQ. CDR3 in DNA: TGTGCCAGCAGCTTAGTGATAGCGGGAGGCCTATCCACCGGGGAGCTGTTTTTT. It is translated as CASSLVIAGGLSTGELFF.

This chain uses TRBV30 with TRBJ2-3, with a tentative D call TRBD1 (6 bases). Deletions cut 3 bases from V and 2 bases from J, with 12 bases between. CDR3 length: 14 residues. From germline, CDR1 is GTSNPN and CDR2 SVGIG (reference sequence). CDR3 DNA sequence: TGTGCCTGGAGCGACGACAGGTACACAGATACGCAGTATTTT. Translating it yields CAWSDDRYTDTQYF.

The rearrangement uses TRBV19 and TRBJ1-3, with a weak D call TRBD1 (5 bases). Germline values: CDR1 LNHDA, CDR2 SQIVND (reference sequence). V was pared by 5 bases and J by 0 bases, with 14 bases between. There are 16 residues in the CDR3. The CDR3 DNA is TGTGCCAGTAGTTTACCCCGACAGAACTCTGGAAACACCATATATTTT. Translating gives CASSLPRQNSGNTIYF.

The gene calls are TRBV4-1 and TRBJ2-3, with 7 bases aligning to TRBD2. CDR3 size: 17 residues. V dropped 0 bases and J dropped 2; count of bases not matched to a gene: 8. Germline V gives CDR1 MGHRA, CDR2 YSYEKL. Written as DNA, the CDR3 is TGCGCCAGCAGCCAAGACGGGCAGCGGGGACTCACAGATACGCAGTATTTT. It yields the protein CASSQDGQRGLTDTQYF.

Here the CDR3 DNA reads TGTGCCAGCAGTCCCACAGGGGCTGGGGCCAACGTCCTGACTTTC. It translates to CASSPTGAGANVLTF. The chain joins TRBV2 to TRBJ2-6; the match to TRBD1 covers 7 bases. The V and J ends lost 5 bases and 2 bases, in that order; junction bases with no gene match: 3. The germline gives CDR1 SNHLY, CDR2 FYNNEI. CDR3 length: 15 residues.

V and J are TRBV5-1 and TRBJ2-3; 7 bases are shared with TRBD2. The V and J ends lost 4 bases and 2 bases, in that order; junction bases with no gene match: 10. The CDR3 has 16 amino acids. Germline V CDR1 and CDR2: SGHRS, YFSETQ. This chain's CDR3 is CASSLERLAFTDTQYF. The CDR3 DNA reads as TGCGCCAGCAGCCTAGAGAGACTAGCCTTCACAGATACGCAGTATTTT. Drawing the rest from reference TRBV5-1 and TRBJ2-3, the complete variable domain is KAGVTQTPRYLIKTRGQQVTLSCSPISGHRSVSWYQQTPGQGLQFLFEYFSETQRNKGNFPGRFSGRQFSNSRSEMNVSTLELGDSALYLCASSLERLAFTDTQYFGPGTRLTVL.

This clone was recorded once. The rearrangement links TRBV30 to TRBJ2-3; no clear D gene. Germline CDR1 and CDR2: GTSNPN and SVGIG (reference sequence). Trimming took 0 bases from V and 0 from J, leaving 13 bases between them. CDR3 length: 16 residues. In DNA form, the CDR3 reads TGTGCCTGGAGTGTACGTGCGGATCCCAGCACAGATACGCAGTATTTT. It specifies CAWSVRADPSTDTQYF.

The chain is built from TRBV7-2 and TRBJ2-5; no firm D call. The germline V and J ends were trimmed by 3 bases and 1 base, with 6 bases remaining between them. From germline, CDR1 is SGHTA and CDR2 FQGNSA. The CDR3 totals 13 residues. The CDR3: CASSLEFQETQYF. In nucleotides, the CDR3 is TGTGCCAGCAGCTTGGAGTTCCAAGAGACCCAGTACTTC.

The chain carries TRBV18 and TRBJ1-2; 7 bases fit TRBD1. Germline CDR1 reads KGHSH; CDR2 reads LQKENI. This CDR3 comprises 14 residues. V shed 3 bases and J 8 bases; nucleotides not matched to a gene: 9. CDR3 in DNA: TGTGCCAGCTCACCCGACAGGGAACGAGTCGGCTACACCTTC. Residues: CASSPDRERVGYTF.

This chain joins TRBV5-1 and TRBJ2-1; D unresolved. Germline V gene data show CDR1 as SGHRS and CDR2 as YFSETQ. The CDR3 consists of 15 residues. Trimming stripped 3 bases from V and 1 base from J, with 11 bases between. The CDR3 DNA is TGCGCCAGCAGCTCATATCTTGATTCCTACAATGAGCAGTTCTTC. This sequence encodes CASSSYLDSYNEQFF.

The CDR3 nucleotides are TGTGCCACCGGATGGGGGAGTGGGTTAGTCGGGCAAGAGACCCAGTACTTC. It specifies CATGWGSGLVGQETQYF. This chain uses TRBV28 with TRBJ2-5; D may match TRBD1 or TRBD2 (5 bases each). Deletions cut 10 bases from V and 2 bases from J, with 26 bases between. Germline-derived CDR1 and CDR2 are MDHEN and SYDVKM. The CDR3 is made up of 17 amino acids.

The chain links TRBV19 to TRBJ1-5; 7 nucleotides line up with TRBD1. V was clipped by 6 bases and J by 6 bases; unmatched bases: 11. Germline V CDR1 and CDR2: LNHDA, SQIVND (reference sequence). The CDR3 extends over 15 amino acids. For the CDR3, the DNA is TGTGCCAGTAGCTCCGGACGGACAGGAATTCAGCCCCAGCATTTT. Its translation is CASSSGRTGIQPQHF.

The chain combines TRBV28 with TRBJ2-7; 12 bases are a match to TRBD1. Germline V lookup: CDR1 MDHEN, CDR2 SYDVKM. V was pared by 5 bases and J by 11 bases, with 7 bases of the junction left unmatched. The CDR3 consists of 13 residues. The CDR3 DNA reads TGTGCCAGCAGTCCAAGGGACAGGGGGCGAAAGTACTTC. This translates into CASSPRDRGRKYF.

V usage is TRBV5-1 and J usage is TRBJ2-1, with 10 nucleotides matching TRBD1. The CDR3 has 16 residues. Per germline, CDR1 SGHRS and CDR2 YFSETQ. The V and J ends lost 4 bases and 6 bases, in that order; junction bases with no gene match: 10. The CDR3 DNA follows: TGCGCCAGCAGCCCCGCCGGGACAGGGGTTCCCAATGAGCAGTTCTTC. It encodes CASSPAGTGVPNEQFF.

The chain employs TRBV5-6 and TRBJ1-2; D not resolved. CDR3 length: 12 amino acids. Germline V gene lookup returns CDR1 SGHDT and CDR2 YYEEEE. V lost 0 bases, J lost 11 bases, and 11 bases lay in between. CDR3 protein: CASSLGGTEYTF. CDR3 coding DNA: TGTGCCAGCAGCTTGGGGGGAACTGAGTACACCTTC.

The V gene is TRBV6-5, the J gene TRBJ2-1; perhaps TRBD1 as D (6 bases). V was shortened by 5 bases and J by 4 bases, with 9 bases between the two germline ends. CDR3 size: 13 residues. Germline lookup yields CDR1 MNHEY and CDR2 SVGAGI. CDR3 region: CASSQDRYNEQFF. In DNA form, the CDR3 reads TGTGCCAGCAGTCAGGACAGATACAATGAGCAGTTCTTC.

The chain is built from TRBV11-2 and TRBJ2-3, with D unclear. Germline CDR1 is SGHAT and CDR2 is FQNNGV. Trimming took off 5 bases at V and 2 bases at J, with 11 bases between the two ends. CDR3 length equals 14 residues. The CDR3 here is CASSPRPYTDTQYF. CDR3 coding DNA: TGTGCCAGCAGCCCCAGGCCGTACACAGATACGCAGTATTTT.

V and J are TRBV5-4 and TRBJ2-3, with unresolved D. V shed 9 bases and J shed 6 bases, with 14 bases lying between them. The CDR3 contains 12 residues. Germline V gene data show CDR1 as SGHNT and CDR2 as YYREEE (reference sequence). CDR3 sequence reads: CATRPPGDTQYF. CDR3 in DNA: TGTGCCACCCGACCACCCGGGGATACGCAGTATTTT. The variable domain in full, completed from reference TRBV5-4 and TRBJ2-3, reads ETGVTQSPTHLIKTRGQQVTLRCSSQSGHNTVSWYQQALGQGPQFIFQYYREEENGRGNFPPRFSGLQFPNYSSELNVNALELDDSALYLCATRPPGDTQYFGPGTRLTVL.

The chain recombines TRBV28 with TRBJ1-1, with D perhaps TRBD1 (5 bases). The CDR3 is 15 amino acids. The V gene lost 5 bases and the J gene lost 4 bases, with 17 bases spanning the gap. CDR1 and CDR2 (germline): MDHEN, SYDVKM. CDR3 amino acids: CASSPPGQGVTEAFF. The DNA for the CDR3 is TGTGCCAGCAGTCCCCCCGGCCAGGGCGTCACTGAAGCTTTCTTT. Full variable domain (outside the CDR3, taken from reference TRBV28 and TRBJ1-1): DVKVTQSSRYLVKRTGEKVFLECVQDMDHENMFWYRQDPGLGLRLIYFSYDVKMKEKGDIPEGYSVSREKKERFSLILESASTNQTSMYLCASSPPGQGVTEAFFGQGTRLTVV.

This sequence joins TRBV7-2 and TRBJ1-4; D gene uncertain. Germline V lookup: CDR1 SGHTA, CDR2 FQGNSA. CDR3 length: 13 residues. V was clipped by 3 bases and J by 11 bases, with 13 bases between them. In DNA, the CDR3 is TGTGCCAGCAGCTTGGACCCCGATAGGAAACTGTTTTTT. Protein sequence: CASSLDPDRKLFF.

The V gene is TRBV5-4, the J gene TRBJ2-4; D perhaps matches TRBD2 (6 bases). The CDR3 covers 15 residues. V was shortened by 4 bases and J by 8 bases, with 19 bases between the two germline ends. Looked up from germline, CDR1 is SGHNT and CDR2 is YYREEE (reference sequence). The CDR3 nucleotides read TGTGCCAGCAGCAGCTGGGACGGGGAGGCCGACATTCAGTACTTC. Protein: CASSSWDGEADIQYF.